This T cell receptor beta chain was recorded in a study of blood T cell repertoires in COVID-19. As for the study in general: T cells, B-cell-depleted T cells, or PBMCs provided the cDNA or gDNA that served as material.

The CDR3 sequence is 17 residues long. Germline V gene data show CDR1 as LNHDA and CDR2 as SQIVND (reference sequence). Trimming cost V 1 base and J 0 bases, with 10 bases left between them. Generated by immunoSEQ multiplex PCR, the TCRdb table keeps only in-frame clones and is missing some. Of a few hundred thousand clones detected, around 92% appear once; the ten largest clones hold 2.5% to 3%. The origin of this receptor is a woman between 50 and 59 years old who had been exposed to COVID-19. Sequencing was performed on PBMCs or T cells enriched from blood (not recorded which). The genes are TRBV19 and TRBJ1-6; no clear D. CDR3 protein: CASSIARGSSYNSPLHF. The CDR3 DNA follows: TGTGCCAGTAGTATAGCCCGGGGAAGCTCCTATAATTCACCCCTCCACTTT.